A selection of T cell receptor beta chains follows, all from one sample in a study of cytomegalovirus exposure and HLA in healthy donors. TCRdb's copy holds only in-frame clones and misses some; the assay was immunoSEQ multiplex PCR. The table has about 87,000 clones, over 70% seen once. Sequenced sample: PBMCs. Source of these receptors: a man younger than 45 in good health and CMV-seropositive. The CDR3 runs from the conserved cysteine through the conserved F or W. D genes are given only for firm matches. Clone size is given for some rows only: seen once, a few or many times, or a class if the clone is expanded.

TRBV28	TRBD2	TRBJ2-5	.	CASSLLAEETQYF	TGTGCCAGCAGTTTGCTAGCGGAAGAGACCCAGTACTTC
TRBV28	.	TRBJ1-1	.	CASNFSGRGRTEAFF	TGTGCCAGCAATTTCAGCGGGAGGGGACGAACTGAAGCTTTCTTT
TRBV5-8	.	TRBJ1-5	.	CASSLSRVGNQPQHF	TGTGCCAGCAGCTTGTCCAGGGTGGGGAATCAGCCCCAGCATTTT
TRBV4-1	.	TRBJ2-7	few	CASSQDRTAYEQYF	TGCGCCAGCAGCCAAGATCGGACAGCCTACGAGCAGTACTTC
TRBV19	TRBD1	TRBJ1-2	.	CASSIQGAYYGFTF	TGTGCCAGTAGTATCCAGGGGGCCTACTATGGCTTCACCTTC
TRBV4-1	.	TRBJ1-5	many	CASSQEYTSQGRQPQHF	TGCGCCAGCAGCCAAGAATACACCTCACAGGGCAGACAGCCCCAGCATTTT
TRBV5-4	TRBD1	TRBJ2-1	.	CASSRGQGADFEQFF	TGTGCCAGCAGTCGCGGACAGGGGGCAGATTTTGAGCAGTTCTTC
TRBV10-3	.	TRBJ2-6	many	CAISESGGSGANVLTF	TGTGCCATCAGTGAGTCAGGGGGCTCTGGGGCCAACGTCCTGACTTTC
TRBV6-6	TRBD1	TRBJ2-1	.	CASSYRGHEQFF	TGTGCCAGCAGTTATAGGGGGCATGAGCAGTTCTTC
TRBV29-1	.	TRBJ1-1	few	CSVGGEGGAGTEAFF	TGCAGCGTTGGGGGTGAGGGAGGTGCTGGCACTGAAGCTTTCTTT
TRBV19	TRBD1	TRBJ1-5	medium-sized	CASTGQTRNQPQHF	TGTGCCAGCACGGGACAGACCCGCAATCAGCCCCAGCATTTT
TRBV5-6	.	TRBJ2-7	.	CASSNGVRGVNEQYF	TGTGCCAGCAGCAACGGGGTCAGGGGGGTCAACGAGCAGTACTTC
TRBV5-6	.	TRBJ2-6	.	CASTLPSDSSGANVLTF	TGTGCCAGTACCTTACCCTCAGACAGCTCTGGGGCCAACGTCCTGACTTTC